Listed below are T cell receptor beta chains from one sample, sequenced in a study of long-term antiretroviral therapy in people with HIV. Measured with immunoSEQ multiplex PCR; TCRdb has only the in-frame clones, and not every one. The repertoire holds about 12,000 clones, with 65% to 85% as singletons. The material was unsorted PBMCs, obtained 3.4 years after starting antiretroviral therapy. The receptor source for this set is a man between 40 and 49 years old with HIV. The CDR3 runs from the conserved cysteine through the conserved F or W. The D gene is left open where the match is weak. Some rows mark clone size as missing; the rest say once, few, many or name a class of expanded clone.

>TRBJ2-1|.|TRBV7-9|TRBD2
CASSLDGRAGNEQFF
>TRBJ2-6|.|TRBV27|.
CASSSGANVLTF
>TRBJ2-7|.|TRBV28|.
CASKKDSFYEQYF
>TRBJ1-2|few|TRBV21-1|.
CASTTGANYGYTF
>TRBJ2-5|.|TRBV7-3|.
CASSLTYQETQYF
>TRBJ2-1|.|TRBV2|.
CASSYREYEQFF
>TRBJ2-7|.|TRBV5-1|TRBD1
CASSPTGAAQWEQYF
>TRBJ1-1|.|TRBV7-3|.
CASSLYANTEAFF
>TRBJ2-7|.|TRBV9|.
CASSAGTFSYEQYF
>TRBJ2-2|.|TRBV11-2|TRBD2
CASSFSAGVPGELFF
>TRBJ1-5|.|TRBV7-6|.
CASSLGRVGGDQPQHF
>TRBJ2-7|.|TRBV7-9|TRBD2
CASSYSSGNEQYF
>TRBJ1-5|.|TRBV15|.
CATKGGSNQPQHF
>TRBJ2-2|.|TRBV11-3|.
CASAPGHHNTGELFF
>TRBJ2-1|.|TRBV9|.
CASSVDPSNNEQFF
>TRBJ2-2|.|TRBV7-3|.
CASSLGQPGSSGGELFF
>TRBJ2-7|.|TRBV7-2|.
CASSLRAGSSYEQYF
>TRBJ2-5|.|TRBV7-9|TRBD2
CASSLGTSGMGGETQYF
>TRBJ2-7|once|TRBV14|.
CASSQRPHYEQYF
>TRBJ1-1|.|TRBV6-5|TRBD1
CASSYLGQGNEAFF
>TRBJ1-1|.|TRBV29-1|TRBD1
CSVESRTGDRAAFF
>TRBJ1-5|.|TRBV30|.
CAWSGAGDNQPQHF
>TRBJ1-1|.|TRBV19|.
CASSSGTNEAFF
>TRBJ2-7|.|TRBV7-9|.
CASSSGRAAHYEQYF
>TRBJ1-3|.|TRBV6-5|.
CASSYRPSHGNTIYF
>TRBJ1-5|.|TRBV27|.
CASSPRTESQPQHF
>TRBJ1-1|.|TRBV21-1|.
CASIHSWGTEAFF
>TRBJ2-5|.|TRBV28|.
CATRSLWGALGGETQYF
>TRBJ1-5|.|TRBV28|.
CASSLPTTSNQPQHF
>TRBJ2-2|.|TRBV25-1|.
CASTGIGELFF
>TRBJ1-1|once|TRBV6-6|.
CASSYFKMNTEAFF
>TRBJ1-3|.|TRBV2|.
CASSLQGTGNTIYF
>TRBJ2-7|.|TRBV25-1|.
CASESGYSYEQYF
>TRBJ2-3|.|TRBV5-4|TRBD2
CASSTGTSGSGDTQYF
>TRBJ2-2|few|TRBV29-1|.
CSVTPGAGELFF
>TRBJ1-4|.|TRBV4-1|TRBD1
CASSQDTVGTVLEKLFF
>TRBJ1-5|.|TRBV28|.
CASSLGRERNQPQHF
>TRBJ1-1|.|TRBV28|TRBD1
CASRGTGESAEAFF
>TRBJ1-2|.|TRBV29-1|.
CSVETGGSTRYGYTF
>TRBJ2-3|.|TRBV29-1|TRBD1
CSVGQGTDTQYF
>TRBJ1-2|.|TRBV27|TRBD1
CASSLWGQGTITNGYTF
>TRBJ2-1|.|TRBV27|TRBD1
CASSPAWAGGGEQFF
>TRBJ2-1|.|TRBV7-9|.
CASSPRPGKSYNEQFF
>TRBJ1-1|.|TRBV5-1|.
CASSSGVGRLTREAFF
>TRBJ1-2|once|TRBV2|.
CASSGQAYGYTF
>TRBJ2-1|.|TRBV10-3|TRBD2
CAITPGGVAGNEQFF
>TRBJ1-1|.|TRBV7-9|.
CASSLATTYEAFF
>TRBJ2-2|.|TRBV28|TRBD2
CASSLLTSGTGELFF